Listed here is a single T cell receptor (beta chain). The antigen is unknown. The sample is drawn from a study of cytomegalovirus exposure and HLA in healthy donors. A multiplex PCR was run with 60 Vbeta primers and 13 Jbeta primers. Assay: immunoSEQ multiplex PCR; the TCRdb copy retains only in-frame clones and omits some. Here the sample spans about 160,000 clones, 75% being singletons. This CDR3 has 15 amino acids. V gave up 6 bases and J gave up 7 bases, with 19 bases separating them. Germline V gene sequence: CDR1 MNHEY, CDR2 SMNVEV (reference sequence). Regarding the study as a whole: It has been reported that TCR beta sequences accurately predicted the HLA-A and HLA-B alleles of most subjects. Analysis performed later found more than 15,000 TCR beta sequences associated with HLA alleles at 0.05 false discovery rate. Apart from CMV serostatus, no immune exposure information was available.

The receptor was isolated from a woman in her forties or fifties in good health and CMV-seropositive. Sequenced sample: PBMCs. This chain links TRBV27 with TRBJ2-1, with D tentatively TRBD2 (5 bases). The CDR3 sequence is CASRALLGNGNEQFF. The CDR3 DNA is TGTGCCAGCAGGGCCCTACTAGGGAACGGGAATGAGCAGTTCTTC.